This is a list of T cell receptor beta chains from one sample in a study of blood T cell repertoires in COVID-19. Using immunoSEQ multiplex PCR, the repertoire was profiled, and TCRdb retains in-frame clones only, with some absent. The repertoire includes around 400,000 clones, 89% of them detected once, and 0.95% to 1.5% sits in the top ten. What was sequenced was peripheral blood. The receptors were gathered from a man aged 35 to 55 with acute or convalescent COVID-19. Each CDR3 is given with its conserved first and last residue.

CDR3aa,v_gene,j_gene
CASSRGQGDYGYTF,TRBV2,TRBJ1-2
CASGRRGDYEQYF,TRBV7-2,TRBJ2-7
CASSRLAANTGELFF,TRBV10-1,TRBJ2-2
CASSSRSAGRTEAFF,TRBV7-9,TRBJ1-1
CASSISPGFSPLHF,TRBV7-3,TRBJ1-6
CASSRLTEATEAFF,TRBV18,TRBJ1-1
CASSFSGETEAFF,TRBV27,TRBJ1-1
CASSEAASGSYYEQYF,TRBV6-1,TRBJ2-7
CASSSRTRAYEQYF,TRBV18,TRBJ2-7
CASSEQGSNQPQHF,TRBV2,TRBJ1-5
CASSYDAGQPQHF,TRBV6-5,TRBJ1-5
CASYQRQGSNQPQHF,TRBV28,TRBJ1-5
CASSRTSGGQETQYF,TRBV27,TRBJ2-5
CASSHGQGAGNTIYF,TRBV7-6,TRBJ1-3
CASSQARSAGSGYTF,TRBV14,TRBJ1-2
CASSLGGPGQPQHF,TRBV28,TRBJ1-5
CAISEGQGIETQYF,TRBV10-3,TRBJ2-5
CASSWLSVDEQYF,TRBV7-8,TRBJ2-7
CASSSKGVDNQPQHF,TRBV18,TRBJ1-5
CASSPAPTGGNQPQHF,TRBV18,TRBJ1-5
CASSQDQRLAGAWLGNEQFF,TRBV3-1/TRBV3-2,TRBJ2-1
CASSFGTGELFF,TRBV7-3,TRBJ2-2
CASSQGLDEKLFF,TRBV18,TRBJ1-4
CASRGGLAGGYLQYF,TRBV6-5,TRBJ2-7
CAISESTGLLTDTQYF,TRBV10-3,TRBJ2-3
CASSSRSGSYNEQFF,TRBV5-4,TRBJ2-1
CATSDPGQDTGELFF,TRBV24-1,TRBJ2-2
CASSPLAGVGETQYF,TRBV7-3,TRBJ2-5
CASSVGGTGQSPLHF,TRBV9,TRBJ1-6
CASSPGQANQPQHF,TRBV2,TRBJ1-5
CASNHGTGGWEQYF,TRBV7-9,TRBJ2-7
CASRGTSAYPNEQFF,TRBV6-6,TRBJ2-1
CASSRGEINNSPLHF,TRBV4-1,TRBJ1-6
CASSLTGEGTDTQYF,TRBV5-1,TRBJ2-3
CASSVKIREYSNQPQHF,TRBV19,TRBJ1-5
CASSPFAGGIYEQYF,TRBV7-9,TRBJ2-7
CASSPAGVNQPQHF,TRBV28,TRBJ1-5
CASSPKGIRYSNTEAFF,TRBV13,TRBJ1-1
CATSDGAGGRGFPNQPQHF,TRBV24-1,TRBJ1-5
CASSPGLGNTIYF,TRBV6-5,TRBJ1-3
CASSDRTELNTEAFF,TRBV7-9,TRBJ1-1
CASSSAGASGTEAFF,TRBV5-4,TRBJ1-1
CASSIGGAGEYYSGNTIYF,TRBV28,TRBJ1-3
CASSFSMGPSLGGLNYEQYF,TRBV28,TRBJ2-7
CASSFSGETDTQYF,TRBV5-5,TRBJ2-3